The 29 T cell receptor beta chains below all came from one sample that was sequenced in a study of identical twins. Using its own MiXCR run on the 5' RACE reads, TCRdb lists one record per CDR3 protein. The table includes about 190,000 distinct CDR3 sequences, less than 20% detected once. The data also belong to a second study, concerning T cells expressing NK-cell markers.

Sequenced material: CD8+ T cells sorted from blood. Receptor source: a woman between 18 and 29 years old in good health.

The rearrangement uses TRBV25-1 and TRBJ2-1, with 8 bases identical to TRBD1. CDR3 length: 15 residues. Germline trimming cut 1 base from V and 7 bases from J; bases unmatched to any gene: 6. The V gene's germline CDR1 is MGHDK and CDR2 SYGVNS. The CDR3 spells CASSEFVTGVNEQFF. The CDR3 DNA is TGTGCCAGCAGTGAATTCGTGACAGGGGTGAATGAGCAGTTCTTC.

This clonotype was seen a few times. V is TRBV24-1 and J is TRBJ2-1; D call uncertain. CDR1 is KGHDR, CDR2 SFDVKD, per germline. The CDR3 has 12 amino acids. Trimming took off 3 bases at V and 4 bases at J, with 3 bases between the two ends. The CDR3 coding sequence is TGTGCCACCAGTGATCGGTACAATGAGCAGTTCTTC. Translating gives CATSDRYNEQFF.

This clonotype was found a few times. This rearrangement joins TRBV9 to TRBJ2-1; the match to TRBD1 covers 7 bases. Germline loops: CDR1 SGDLS, CDR2 YYNGEE. The junction had 12 bases not matched to a gene; V was cut back by 2 bases and J by 10 bases. The CDR3 runs 15 residues. The CDR3 loop is CASSVGRQGPSEQFF. The CDR3 region has the DNA TGTGCCAGCAGCGTCGGGCGACAGGGACCCTCGGAGCAGTTCTTC.

The rearrangement links TRBV12-3 or TRBV12-4 to TRBJ2-5, with TRBD2 as a possible D gene (6 bases). Trimming cost V 6 bases and J 5 bases, with 19 bases left between them. This CDR3 is built from 15 residues. The CDR3 DNA is TGTGCCAGCAGAGCTAACGGGGGACCCTGGGAGACCCAGTACTTC. This encodes CASRANGGPWETQYF.

This clonotype was seen a few times. The chain joins TRBV15 to TRBJ1-1; a weak D match, TRBD1 (5 bases). The germline V gene has CDR1 LNHNV and CDR2 YYDKDF (reference sequence). The CDR3 extends over 13 amino acids. The V and J ends lost 5 bases and 7 bases respectively, with 14 bases between them. DNA of the CDR3: TGTGCCACCAGCCTAGGGGCTGGTGTTGAAGCTTTCTTT. Its translation: CATSLGAGVEAFF.

Many counts were recorded for this clonotype. V and J are TRBV3-1 and TRBJ2-1; D is tentatively TRBD1 or TRBD2 (6 bases each). Between the trimmed V and J ends, which lost 1 base and 5 bases, there was a span of 15 bases. This CDR3 region has 16 residues. Germline V gene data show CDR1 as LGHDT and CDR2 as YNNKEL (reference sequence). CDR3 nucleotides: TGTGCCAGCAGCCAAGCCTGGGGGGCCTTCAACAATGAGCAGTTCTTC. It specifies CASSQAWGAFNNEQFF.

This clonotype was recorded a few times. V and J are TRBV20-1 and TRBJ2-2, with D possibly matching TRBD2 (5 bases). Trimming took off 0 bases at V and 0 bases at J, with 11 bases between the two ends. The CDR3 extends over 16 amino acids. Germline loops: CDR1 DFQATT, CDR2 SNEGSKA (reference sequence). The CDR3 nucleotides are TGCAGTGCTAGAGATCTGAGCGGAACGAACACCGGGGAGCTGTTTTTT. This translates into CSARDLSGTNTGELFF.

The CDR3 loop is CATSSAGGSGANVLTF. CDR3 sequence (DNA): TGTGCCACCAGCAGTGCAGGGGGATCTGGGGCCAACGTCCTGACTTTC. V and J are TRBV15 and TRBJ2-6; 7 bases are a match to TRBD1. The CDR3 totals 16 residues. V was pared by 3 bases and J by 1 base, with 3 bases of the junction left unmatched. Germline V gives CDR1 LNHNV, CDR2 YYDKDF (reference sequence).

The gene calls are TRBV6-2 or TRBV6-3 and TRBJ2-1; 9 nucleotides align to TRBD1. The CDR3 is 17 residues long. Per the germline V gene, CDR1 is MNHEY and CDR2 is SVGEGT. J was trimmed by 6 bases and V by 6 bases; bases with no gene match: 15. This chain's CDR3 is CASSAHRRDREGNEQFF. DNA for the CDR3: TGTGCCAGCAGCGCTCATCGCCGGGACAGGGAGGGCAATGAGCAGTTCTTC.

This clonotype was seen a handful of times. The V call is TRBV7-2, the J call TRBJ1-1; TRBD1 is a possible D gene (6 bases). In germline, CDR1 is SGHTA, CDR2 FQGNSA. V lost 7 bases, J lost 0 bases, and 15 bases lay in between. The CDR3 contains 15 residues. The CDR3, as DNA: TGTGCCAGCAACTCGTTACAGGGAATGAACACTGAAGCTTTCTTT. It codes for CASNSLQGMNTEAFF.

The V call is TRBV12-3 or TRBV12-4, the J call TRBJ1-5, with no clear D. This CDR3 is built from 13 residues. V was pared by 4 bases and J by 6 bases, with 10 bases between. In DNA, the CDR3 is TGTGCCAGCAGTTGGAATTGGGGTCAGCCCCAGCATTTT. It yields the protein CASSWNWGQPQHF.

The genes are TRBV20-1 and TRBJ1-1, with TRBD1 as a possible D gene (6 bases). Per the germline V gene, CDR1 is DFQATT and CDR2 is SNEGSKA (reference sequence). CDR3 size: 12 residues. Trimming pared 7 bases from V and 6 bases from J, leaving 15 bases between. For the CDR3, the DNA is TGCAGTGGGGAGCAGGGGAATTCTGAAGCTTTCTTT. It specifies CSGEQGNSEAFF.

This clonotype was seen more than once but under ten times. DNA of the CDR3: TGCAGCGGTGTTGGCAGGGGGCCGGAGACCCAGTACTTC. This sequence encodes CSGVGRGPETQYF. The chain combines TRBV29-1 with TRBJ2-5, with 8 positions matching TRBD1. The trim removed 7 bases at V and 5 bases at J, leaving 9 bases unmatched. CDR3 size: 13 residues. Germline CDR1 reads SQVTM; CDR2 reads ANQGSEA.

This clonotype was observed a few times. The chain recombines TRBV11-2 with TRBJ2-5; the match to TRBD2 covers 14 bases. CDR1 and CDR2 (germline): SGHAT, FQNNGV. Unmatched junction bases numbered 5, after V lost 0 bases and J lost 5 bases. The CDR3 runs to 17 residues. The CDR3 protein is CASSLEGLAGEDETQYF. For the CDR3, the DNA is TGTGCCAGCAGCTTAGAGGGACTAGCGGGAGAGGACGAGACCCAGTACTTC. The variable domain in full, with the rest retrieved from reference TRBV11-2 and TRBJ2-5, is EAGVAQSPRYKIIEKRQSVAFWCNPISGHATLYWYQQILGQGPKLLIQFQNNGVVDDSQLPKDRFSAERLKGVDSTLKIQPAKLEDSAVYLCASSLEGLAGEDETQYFGPGTRLLVL.

This clonotype was detected many times. The chain joins TRBV29-1 to TRBJ1-2, with a weak D call TRBD1 (6 bases). Per the germline V gene, CDR1 is SQVTM and CDR2 is ANQGSEA. V was trimmed by 4 bases and J by 4 bases, leaving 19 bases between them. The CDR3 length is 15 residues. CDR3 residues: CSVVSRQGSSYGYTF. The DNA for the CDR3 is TGCAGCGTTGTTTCTAGGCAGGGGTCTTCCTATGGCTACACCTTC.

The table lists this clonotype with a few counts. V gene TRBV7-7 combines with J gene TRBJ1-1; maybe TRBD1 (5 bases). The CDR3 has 18 residues. Germline V gene sequence: CDR1 SSHAT, CDR2 FNYEAQ (reference sequence). Trimming removed 8 bases at V and 4 bases at J, with 29 bases between. Here the CDR3 reads CASPCRNQNRPLPTEAFF. For the CDR3, the DNA is TGTGCCAGCCCCTGCCGGAACCAGAACAGGCCTCTCCCCACTGAAGCTTTCTTT.

In its sample, this clonotype was seen many times. The chain is built from TRBV12-3 or TRBV12-4 and TRBJ1-5; the D is unclear. Trimming removed 3 bases from V and 7 bases from J, with 10 bases in between. The CDR3 is 13 residues long. The CDR3 DNA follows: TGTGCCAGCAGTTTGAAGGAAAACCAGCCCCAGCATTTT. Translating gives CASSLKENQPQHF.

J is TRBJ2-1 and V is TRBV7-6; D may correspond to TRBD1 or TRBD2 (6 bases each). The CDR3 length is 15 residues. The germline V and J ends were trimmed by 3 bases and 9 bases, with 18 bases remaining between them. The germline V gene has CDR1 SGHVS and CDR2 FNYEAQ. DNA for the CDR3: TGTGCCAGCAGCTTGGCAGGGGAGGCGAAGGGTGAGCAGTTCTTC. Amino acid sequence: CASSLAGEAKGEQFF.

V gene TRBV20-1 combines with J gene TRBJ2-3; TRBD1 aligns across 7 bases. This CDR3 is built from 14 residues. V was pared by 6 bases and J by 3 bases, with 9 bases of the junction left unmatched. CDR1 is DFQATT and CDR2 is SNEGSKA in the germline V gene (reference sequence). CDR3 protein: CSAERQGWTDTQYF. For the CDR3, the DNA is TGCAGTGCGGAAAGACAGGGTTGGACAGATACGCAGTATTTT.

This clonotype was observed at least ten times. This sequence joins TRBV2 and TRBJ2-7, with D possibly called TRBD1 or TRBD2 (5 bases each). The CDR3 is 11 amino acids. V was trimmed by 4 bases and J by 6 bases, leaving 7 bases between them. In germline, CDR1 is SNHLY, CDR2 FYNNEI. The CDR3 nucleotides read TGTGCCAGCAGTGCAGGGAGCGAGCAGTACTTC. This codes for CASSAGSEQYF.

This clonotype was counted between two and nine times. The chain has TRBV5-5 and TRBJ2-7; the match to TRBD2 covers 8 bases. Germline V gene data show CDR1 as SGHKS and CDR2 as YYEKEE (reference sequence). There are 13 residues in the CDR3. Trimming took 0 bases from V and 5 from J; bases not matched to a gene: 1. The CDR3 here is CASSLGLANEQYF. The DNA for the CDR3 is TGTGCCAGCAGCTTGGGACTAGCGAACGAGCAGTACTTC.

This rearrangement joins TRBV14 to TRBJ2-1; maybe TRBD1 (6 bases). Germline V gives CDR1 SGHDN, CDR2 FVKESK. The CDR3 length is 17 residues. Trimming pared 6 bases from V and 0 bases from J, leaving 18 bases between. The CDR3 region has the DNA TGTGCCAGCAGTTCAACAGGACAGTTAAGCTCCTACAATGAGCAGTTCTTC. Its translation is CASSSTGQLSSYNEQFF.

There are a few counts of this clonotype. V is TRBV27 and J is TRBJ2-7; D may be TRBD2 (5 bases). The CDR3 sequence is 16 residues long. Germline lookup yields CDR1 MNHEY and CDR2 SMNVEV (reference sequence). Trimming took 0 bases from V and 4 from J, leaving 16 bases between them. The CDR3 DNA is TGTGCCAGCAGTTTATCTGCGGGCGCCGGAACATACGAGCAGTACTTC. It specifies CASSLSAGAGTYEQYF.

Concerning this clonotype itself: Its ends do not fully match the called genes, so a read error is possible. The V and J genes are TRBV5-1 and TRBJ2-1, with a tentative D call TRBD2 (7 bases). This CDR3 has 16 residues. Per the germline V gene, CDR1 is SGHRS and CDR2 is YFSETQ. Written as DNA, the CDR3 is TGCGCCAGCAGCTTGGCCTGGGGGGGCTCCGACAATGAGCAGTTCTTC. Amino acid sequence: CASSLAWGGSDNEQFF.

This chain uses TRBV12-5 with TRBJ2-5; 12 bases are a match to TRBD2. V gave up 5 bases and J gave up 9 bases; unmatched junction bases: 10. Germline CDR1 and CDR2: LGHNT and FRNRAP. The CDR3 contains 15 residues. CDR3 in amino acids: CASGATSGGPEAQYF. In nucleotides, the CDR3 is TGTGCTAGTGGTGCGACTAGCGGGGGCCCCGAGGCCCAGTACTTC.

V usage is TRBV6-5 and J usage is TRBJ2-5; 7 bases agree with TRBD1. CDR3 length: 17 residues. Germline CDR1 and CDR2: MNHEY and SVGAGI. The ends lost 4 bases at V and 0 bases at J; junction bases unmatched: 11. CDR3 sequence (DNA): TGTGCCAGCAGTTTTATCGGGACAGCTGAATACCAAGAGACCCAGTACTTC. This encodes CASSFIGTAEYQETQYF.

This chain links TRBV12-3 or TRBV12-4 with TRBJ1-2, with unresolved D. V was shortened by 6 bases and J by 1 base, with 9 bases between the two germline ends. The CDR3 spans 13 residues. CDR3 residues: CASRPGSNYGYTF. CDR3 DNA: TGTGCCAGCAGACCCGGTAGTAACTATGGCTACACCTTC.

CDR3 protein: CASSPVWTGGSTDTQYF. CDR3 nucleotide sequence: TGCGCCAGCAGCCCCGTCTGGACAGGGGGTTCCACAGATACGCAGTATTTT. The chain is built from TRBV5-1 and TRBJ2-3; 10 bases align to TRBD1. Trimming removed 4 bases from V and 2 bases from J; junction bases left unmatched: 10. This CDR3 is built from 17 residues. Germline assignment: CDR1 SGHRS and CDR2 YFSETQ.

V gene TRBV20-1 combines with J gene TRBJ1-2; D call uncertain. CDR1 DFQATT and CDR2 SNEGSKA come from the germline V gene (reference sequence). The CDR3 sequence is 15 residues long. In nucleotides, the CDR3 is TGCAGCTCCCCTGGGGATTCTACATCAGACTATGGCTACACCTTC. The encoded protein is CSSPGDSTSDYGYTF.